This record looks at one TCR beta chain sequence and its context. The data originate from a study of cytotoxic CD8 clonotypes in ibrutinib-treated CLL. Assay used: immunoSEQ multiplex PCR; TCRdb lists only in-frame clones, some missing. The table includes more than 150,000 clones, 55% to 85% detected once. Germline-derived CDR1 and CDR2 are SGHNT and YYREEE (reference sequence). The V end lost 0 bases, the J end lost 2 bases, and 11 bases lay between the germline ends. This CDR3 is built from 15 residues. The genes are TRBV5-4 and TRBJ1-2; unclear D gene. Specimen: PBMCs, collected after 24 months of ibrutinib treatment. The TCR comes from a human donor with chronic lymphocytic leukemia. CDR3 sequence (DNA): TGTGCCAGCAGCTTGGTGGGTAGGGCAAACTATGGCTACACCTTC. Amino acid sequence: CASSLVGRANYGYTF.